This T cell receptor (beta chain) was profiled in a study of response to subunit inactivated influenza vaccine. Broader study findings: Each seasonal influenza vaccination recruits few new T cells, the authors suggested.

The ends lost 4 bases at V and 2 bases at J; junction bases unmatched: 14. CDR1 is LGHNA and CDR2 is YNFKEQ in the germline V gene. The CDR3 totals 18 residues. TCRdb ran MiXCR on the RT-PCR reads and lists one entry per CDR3 protein. The profile shows over 400,000 distinct CDR3 sequences, about a tenth of them singletons. On this clonotype itself: The antigen remains undetermined.

The TCR sequence derives from a man aged 50-59 years who received an inactivated influenza vaccine. This specimen consisted of PBMCs from blood, obtained roughly 46 days after vaccination. The genes are TRBV4-2 and TRBJ2-3, with 8 bases that match TRBD2. CDR3: CASSPYLSAGGLTDTQYF. CDR3 bases: TGTGCCAGCAGCCCCTACCTTTCCGCGGGGGGCCTCACAGATACGCAGTATTTT.